This entry is about one T cell receptor (beta chain). The data originate from a study of blood T cell repertoires in COVID-19. The overall study: From T cells, B-cell-depleted T cells, or PBMCs came the material, which was cDNA or gDNA.

V was cut by 7 bases and J by 2 bases, with 20 bases left in between. CDR1 and CDR2 from the germline V gene are SGHNT and YENEEA. The length of the CDR3 is 16 residues. Individuals drawn from under 30 US areas were about 18 to 95 years old. Clinical history reported by participants formed the basis on which cohorts were assigned. Only in-frame clones appear in the TCRdb table, and some are missing; sequencing was by immunoSEQ multiplex PCR. The data show some 300,000 clones, roughly 86% seen once. The receptor was derived from a woman between 25 and 40 years old who had recovered from COVID-19. The chain combines TRBV11-3 with TRBJ1-1; TRBD1 is a possible D gene (6 bases). Sample: PBMCs or T cells enriched from blood (not recorded which). CDR3 in amino acids: CASTRMGAERNTEAFF. In nucleotides, the CDR3 is TGTGCCAGCACCCGGATGGGGGCGGAAAGAAACACTGAAGCTTTCTTT.